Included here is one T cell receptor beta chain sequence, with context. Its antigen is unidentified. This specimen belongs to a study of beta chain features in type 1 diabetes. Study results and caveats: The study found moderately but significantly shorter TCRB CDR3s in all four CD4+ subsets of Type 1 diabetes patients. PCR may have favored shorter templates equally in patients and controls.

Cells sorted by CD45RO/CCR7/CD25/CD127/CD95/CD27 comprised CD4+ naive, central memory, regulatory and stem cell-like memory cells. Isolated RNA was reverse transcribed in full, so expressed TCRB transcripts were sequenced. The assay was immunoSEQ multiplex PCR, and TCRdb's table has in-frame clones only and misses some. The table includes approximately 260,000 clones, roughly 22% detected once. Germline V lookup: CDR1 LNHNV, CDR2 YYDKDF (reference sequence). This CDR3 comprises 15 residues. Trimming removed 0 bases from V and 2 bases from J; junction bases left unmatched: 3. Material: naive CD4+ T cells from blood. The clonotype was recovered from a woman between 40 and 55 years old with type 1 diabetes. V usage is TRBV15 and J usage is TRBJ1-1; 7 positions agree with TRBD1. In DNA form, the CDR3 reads TGTGCCACCAGCAGAGACAGGGGGTCTAACACTGAAGCTTTCTTT. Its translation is CATSRDRGSNTEAFF.